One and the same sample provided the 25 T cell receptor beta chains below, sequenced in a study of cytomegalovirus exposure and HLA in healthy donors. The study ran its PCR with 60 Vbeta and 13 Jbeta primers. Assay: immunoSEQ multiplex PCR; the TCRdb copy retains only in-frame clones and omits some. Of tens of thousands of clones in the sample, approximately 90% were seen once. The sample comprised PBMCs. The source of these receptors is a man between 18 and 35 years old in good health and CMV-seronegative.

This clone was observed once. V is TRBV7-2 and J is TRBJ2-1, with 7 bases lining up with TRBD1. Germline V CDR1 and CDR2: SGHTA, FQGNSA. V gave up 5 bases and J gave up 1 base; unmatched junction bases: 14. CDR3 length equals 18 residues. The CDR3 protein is CASSHKPNPGQSYNEQFF. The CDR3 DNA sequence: TGTGCCAGCAGCCACAAACCCAACCCGGGACAGTCCTACAATGAGCAGTTCTTC.

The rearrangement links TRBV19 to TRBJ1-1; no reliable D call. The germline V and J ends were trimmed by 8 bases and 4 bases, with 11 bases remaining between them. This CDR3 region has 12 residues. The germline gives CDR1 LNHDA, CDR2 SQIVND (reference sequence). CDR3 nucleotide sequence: TGTGCCAGTGGAGAATTGGGCACTGAAGCTTTCTTT. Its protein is CASGELGTEAFF.

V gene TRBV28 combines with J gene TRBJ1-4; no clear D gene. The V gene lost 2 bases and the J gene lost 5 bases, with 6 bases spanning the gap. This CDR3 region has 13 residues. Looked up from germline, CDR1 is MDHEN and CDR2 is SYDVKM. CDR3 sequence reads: CASSLLQNEKLFF. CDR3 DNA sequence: TGTGCCAGCAGTTTACTGCAGAATGAAAAACTGTTTTTT.

The chain's CDR3 is CAWSEQGTLSYEQYF. CDR3 in DNA: TGTGCCTGGAGTGAGCAGGGGACATTATCCTACGAGCAGTACTTC. This chain connects TRBV30 to TRBJ2-7, with D maybe TRBD1 (6 bases). Trimming stripped 1 base from V and 1 base from J, with 14 bases between. CDR1 is GTSNPN and CDR2 is SVGIG in the germline V gene (reference sequence). CDR3 length: 15 amino acids. The full variable domain, in which reference TRBV30 and TRBJ2-7 provide the parts outside the CDR3, is SQTIHQWPATLVQPVGSPLSLECTVEGTSNPNLYWYRQAAGRGLQLLFYSVGIGQISSEVPQNLSASRPQDRQFILSSKKLLLSDSGFYLCAWSEQGTLSYEQYFGPGTRLTVT.

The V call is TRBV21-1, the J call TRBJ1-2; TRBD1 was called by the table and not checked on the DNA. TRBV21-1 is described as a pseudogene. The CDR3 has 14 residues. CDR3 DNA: TGTGCCAGCCCCCCAGGGGGGACTAACTATGGCTACACCTTC. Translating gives CASPPGGTNYGYTF.

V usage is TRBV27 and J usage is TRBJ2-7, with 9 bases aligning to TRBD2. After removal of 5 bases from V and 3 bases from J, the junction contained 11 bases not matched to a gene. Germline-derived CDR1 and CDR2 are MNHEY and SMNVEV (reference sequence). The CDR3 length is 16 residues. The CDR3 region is CASSRKTGTSIYEQYF. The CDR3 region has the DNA TGTGCCAGCAGTAGGAAAACCGGGACTAGCATCTACGAGCAGTACTTC.

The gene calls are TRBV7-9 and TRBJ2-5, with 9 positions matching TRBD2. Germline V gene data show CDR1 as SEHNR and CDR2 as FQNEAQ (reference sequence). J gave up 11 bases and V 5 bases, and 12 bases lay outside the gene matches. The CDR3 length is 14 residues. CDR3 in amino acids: CASSHGLAIGEQYF. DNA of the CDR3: TGTGCCAGCAGCCATGGACTAGCGATTGGGGAGCAGTACTTC.

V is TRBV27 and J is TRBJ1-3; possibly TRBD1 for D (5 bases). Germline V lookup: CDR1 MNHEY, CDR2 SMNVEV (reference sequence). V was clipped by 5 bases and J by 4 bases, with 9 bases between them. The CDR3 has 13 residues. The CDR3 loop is CASSLQGGNTIYF. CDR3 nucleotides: TGTGCCAGCAGTCTGCAGGGAGGAAACACCATATATTTT.

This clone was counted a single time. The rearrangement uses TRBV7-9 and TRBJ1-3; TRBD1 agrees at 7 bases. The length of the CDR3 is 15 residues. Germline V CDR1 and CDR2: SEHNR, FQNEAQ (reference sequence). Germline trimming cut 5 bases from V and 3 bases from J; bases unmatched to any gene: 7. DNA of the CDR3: TGTGCCAGCAGCACCGGACAGGCACGTGGAAACACCATATATTTT. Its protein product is CASSTGQARGNTIYF.

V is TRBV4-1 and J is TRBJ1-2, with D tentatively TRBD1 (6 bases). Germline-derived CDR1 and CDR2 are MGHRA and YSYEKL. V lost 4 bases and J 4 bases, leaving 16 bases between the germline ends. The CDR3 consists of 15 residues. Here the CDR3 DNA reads TGCGCCAGCAGCCGAGTAGGGGGAGTCGGCTATGGCTACACCTTC. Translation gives CASSRVGGVGYGYTF.

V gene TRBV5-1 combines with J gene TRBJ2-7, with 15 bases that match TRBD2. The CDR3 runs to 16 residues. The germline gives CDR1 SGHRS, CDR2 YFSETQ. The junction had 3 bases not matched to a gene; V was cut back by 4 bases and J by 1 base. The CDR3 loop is CASSRGTSGRSYEQYF. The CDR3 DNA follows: TGCGCCAGCAGCCGGGGGACTAGCGGGAGGTCCTACGAGCAGTACTTC.

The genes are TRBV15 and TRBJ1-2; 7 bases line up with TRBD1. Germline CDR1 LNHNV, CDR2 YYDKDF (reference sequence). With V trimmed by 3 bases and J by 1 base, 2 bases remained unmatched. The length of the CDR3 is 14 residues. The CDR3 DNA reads TGTGCCACCAGCAGGGACAGGTTTAACTATGGCTACACCTTC. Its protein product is CATSRDRFNYGYTF.

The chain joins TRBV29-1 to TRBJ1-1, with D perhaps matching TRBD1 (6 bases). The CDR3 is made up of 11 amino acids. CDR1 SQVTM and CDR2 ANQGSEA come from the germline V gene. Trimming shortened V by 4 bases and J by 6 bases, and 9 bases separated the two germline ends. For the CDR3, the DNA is TGCAGCGTTGGGGGGCTGGCTGAAGCTTTCTTT. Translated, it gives CSVGGLAEAFF.

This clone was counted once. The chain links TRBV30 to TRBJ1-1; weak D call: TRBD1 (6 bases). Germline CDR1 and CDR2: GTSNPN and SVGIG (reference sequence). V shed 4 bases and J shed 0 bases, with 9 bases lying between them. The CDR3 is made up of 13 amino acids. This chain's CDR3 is CAWTTGVNTEAFF. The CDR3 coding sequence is TGTGCCTGGACGACAGGCGTGAACACTGAAGCTTTCTTT.

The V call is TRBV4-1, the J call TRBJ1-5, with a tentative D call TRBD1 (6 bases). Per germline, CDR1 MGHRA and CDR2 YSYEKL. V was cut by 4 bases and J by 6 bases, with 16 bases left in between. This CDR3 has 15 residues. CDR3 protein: CASSLDRGVGQPQHF. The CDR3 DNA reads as TGCGCCAGCAGCCTGGACAGAGGGGTGGGTCAGCCCCAGCATTTT.

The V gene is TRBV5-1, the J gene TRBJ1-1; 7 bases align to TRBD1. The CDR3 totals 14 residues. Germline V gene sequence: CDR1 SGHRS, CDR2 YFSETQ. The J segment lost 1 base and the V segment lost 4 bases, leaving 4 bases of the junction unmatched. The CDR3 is CASSNTGANTEAFF. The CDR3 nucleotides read TGCGCCAGCAGCAACACAGGGGCGAACACTGAAGCTTTCTTT.

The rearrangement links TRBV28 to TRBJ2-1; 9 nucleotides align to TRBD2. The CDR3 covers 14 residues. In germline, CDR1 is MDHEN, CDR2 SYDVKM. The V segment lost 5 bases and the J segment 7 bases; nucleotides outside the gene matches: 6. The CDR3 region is CASSAPSGINEQFF. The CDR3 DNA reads TGTGCCAGCAGTGCCCCTAGCGGGATTAATGAGCAGTTCTTC.

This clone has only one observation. The CDR3 nucleotides are TGCAGCGTTCAAACTAAGATCACTGAAGCTTTCTTT. It codes for CSVQTKITEAFF. The V call is TRBV29-1, the J call TRBJ1-1; D remains unclear. The CDR3 is 12 residues long. Germline values: CDR1 SQVTM, CDR2 ANQGSEA. The V end was cut by 5 bases, the J end by 4 bases, with 11 bases between.

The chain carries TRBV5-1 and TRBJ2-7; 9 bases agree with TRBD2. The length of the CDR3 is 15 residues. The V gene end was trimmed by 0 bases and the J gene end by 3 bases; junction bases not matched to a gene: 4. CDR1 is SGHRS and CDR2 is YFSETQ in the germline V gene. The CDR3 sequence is CASSLAVAGVYEQYF. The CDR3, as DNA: TGCGCCAGCAGCTTGGCCGTAGCGGGAGTCTACGAGCAGTACTTC.

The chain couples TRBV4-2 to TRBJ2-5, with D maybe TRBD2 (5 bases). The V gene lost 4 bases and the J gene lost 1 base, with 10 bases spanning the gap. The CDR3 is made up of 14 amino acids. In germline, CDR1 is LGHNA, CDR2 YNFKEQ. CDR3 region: CASSPDFSQETQYF. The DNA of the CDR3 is TGTGCCAGCAGCCCGGACTTTTCCCAAGAGACCCAGTACTTC.

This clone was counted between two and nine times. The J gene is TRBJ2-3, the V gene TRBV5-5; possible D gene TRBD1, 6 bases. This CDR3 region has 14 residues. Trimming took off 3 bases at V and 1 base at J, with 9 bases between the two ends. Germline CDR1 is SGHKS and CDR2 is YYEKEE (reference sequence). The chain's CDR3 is CASSWGHRTDTQYF. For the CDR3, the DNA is TGTGCCAGCAGCTGGGGACACCGCACAGATACGCAGTATTTT.

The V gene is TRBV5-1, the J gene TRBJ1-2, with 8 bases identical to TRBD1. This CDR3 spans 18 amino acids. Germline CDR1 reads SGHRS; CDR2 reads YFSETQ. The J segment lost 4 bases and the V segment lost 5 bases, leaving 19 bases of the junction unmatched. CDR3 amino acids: CASSRGSAGGAPVYGYTF. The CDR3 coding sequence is TGCGCCAGCAGTCGGGGTTCGGCAGGGGGCGCCCCCGTCTATGGCTACACCTTC.

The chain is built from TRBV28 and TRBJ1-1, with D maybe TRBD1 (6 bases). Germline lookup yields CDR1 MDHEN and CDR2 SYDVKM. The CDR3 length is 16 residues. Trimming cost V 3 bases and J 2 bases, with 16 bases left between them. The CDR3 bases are TGTGCCAGCAGTTTGAAGATTGGACAGTCCAACACTGAAGCTTTCTTT. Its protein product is CASSLKIGQSNTEAFF.

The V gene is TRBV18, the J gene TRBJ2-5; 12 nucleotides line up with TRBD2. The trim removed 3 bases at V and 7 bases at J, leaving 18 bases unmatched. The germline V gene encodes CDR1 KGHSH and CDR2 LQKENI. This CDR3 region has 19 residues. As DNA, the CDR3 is TGTGCCAGCTCACCCACAGACGGACTAGCGGGACACCGGGCGGGGACCCAGTACTTC. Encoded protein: CASSPTDGLAGHRAGTQYF.

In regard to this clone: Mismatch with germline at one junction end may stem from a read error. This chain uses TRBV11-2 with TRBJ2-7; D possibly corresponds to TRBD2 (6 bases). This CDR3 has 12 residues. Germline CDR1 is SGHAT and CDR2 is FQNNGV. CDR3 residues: CASSLTGRDSSF. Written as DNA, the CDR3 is TGTGCCAGCAGCTTAACAGGTCGGGACTCCTCCTTC.